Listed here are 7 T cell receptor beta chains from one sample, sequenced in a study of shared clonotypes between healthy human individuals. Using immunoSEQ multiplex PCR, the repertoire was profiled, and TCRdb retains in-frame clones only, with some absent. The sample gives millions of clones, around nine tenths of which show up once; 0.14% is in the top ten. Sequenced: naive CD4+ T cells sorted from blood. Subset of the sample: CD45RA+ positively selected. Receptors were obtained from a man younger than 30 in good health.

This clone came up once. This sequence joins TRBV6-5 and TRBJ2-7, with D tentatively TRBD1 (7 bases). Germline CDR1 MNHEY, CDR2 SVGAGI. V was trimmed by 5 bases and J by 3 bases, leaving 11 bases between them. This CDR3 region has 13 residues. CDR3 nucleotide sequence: TGTGCCAGCAGTGGGGGGACAGTCTACGAGCAGTACTTC. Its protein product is CASSGGTVYEQYF.

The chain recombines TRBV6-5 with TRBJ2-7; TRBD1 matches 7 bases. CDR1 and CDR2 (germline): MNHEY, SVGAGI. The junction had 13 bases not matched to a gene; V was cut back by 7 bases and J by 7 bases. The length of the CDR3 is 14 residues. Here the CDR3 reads CASNVRGGRGEQYF. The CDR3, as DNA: TGTGCCAGCAATGTCCGGGGCGGCAGGGGGGAGCAGTACTTC.

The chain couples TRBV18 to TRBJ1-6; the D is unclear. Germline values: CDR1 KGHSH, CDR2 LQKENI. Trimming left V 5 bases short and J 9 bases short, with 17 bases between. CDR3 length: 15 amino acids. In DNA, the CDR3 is TGTGCCAGCTCAACGCAGGCGACCGATAGTTCACCCCTCCACTTT. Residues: CASSTQATDSSPLHF.

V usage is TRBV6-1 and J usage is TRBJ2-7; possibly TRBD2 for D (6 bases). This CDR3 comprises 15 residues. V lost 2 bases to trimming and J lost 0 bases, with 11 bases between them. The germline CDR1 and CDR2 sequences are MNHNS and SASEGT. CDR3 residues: CASSEQGLPSYEQYF. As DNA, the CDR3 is TGTGCCAGCAGTGAACAGGGACTTCCCTCCTACGAGCAGTACTTC.

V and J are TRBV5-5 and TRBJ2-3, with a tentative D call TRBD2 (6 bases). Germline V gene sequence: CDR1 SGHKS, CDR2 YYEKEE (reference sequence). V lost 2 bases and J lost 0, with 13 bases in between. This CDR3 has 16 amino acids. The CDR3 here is CASSFFVGGSTDTQYF. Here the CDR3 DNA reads TGTGCCAGCAGCTTCTTCGTCGGAGGGAGCACAGATACGCAGTATTTT. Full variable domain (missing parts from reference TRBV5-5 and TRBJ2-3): DAGVTQSPTHLIKTRGQQVTLRCSPISGHKSVSWYQQVLGQGPQFIFQYYEKEERGRGNFPDRFSARQFPNYSSELNVNALLLGDSALYLCASSFFVGGSTDTQYFGPGTRLTVL.

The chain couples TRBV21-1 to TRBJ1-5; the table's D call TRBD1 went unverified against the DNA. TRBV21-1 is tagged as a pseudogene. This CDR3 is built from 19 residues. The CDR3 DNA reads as TGTGCCAGCAGCAAAGTGAACAGGGGGCCCCGGGCGGGCAATCAGCCCCAGCATTTT. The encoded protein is CASSKVNRGPRAGNQPQHF.

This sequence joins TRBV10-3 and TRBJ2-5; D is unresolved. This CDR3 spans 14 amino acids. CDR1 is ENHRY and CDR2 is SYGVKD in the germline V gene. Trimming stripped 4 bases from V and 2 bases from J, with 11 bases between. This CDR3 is CAISGAAEQETQYF. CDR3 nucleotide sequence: TGTGCCATCAGTGGGGCGGCAGAACAAGAGACCCAGTACTTC.